This T cell receptor (beta chain) was observed in a study of T cell responses to AZD1222 COVID-19 vaccine. Overall study context: Second-dose recipients at about 4 or about 12 weeks were treated as one pooled group. General study findings and limits: Epitopes outside B.1.351 and B.1.1.7 mutated regions reportedly drew nearly half of spike TCRs.

The assay was immunoSEQ multiplex PCR, and TCRdb's table has in-frame clones only and misses some. The sample gives 110,000 to 150,000 clones, more than 70% of which show up once; over 2.5% is in the top ten. V gave up 4 bases and J gave up 4 bases, with 13 bases separating them. The germline gives CDR1 SGHAT, CDR2 FQNNGV. The CDR3 has 14 residues. About this clone: What it binds is unknown.

The sample consisted of peripheral blood, taken on day 0 of AZD1222 vaccination. V is TRBV11-2 and J is TRBJ2-5; D is unclear. The sequence came from an adult in good health. CDR3 nucleotides: TGTGCCAGCAGCTCCTCCCACGGGCGAGAGACCCAGTACTTC. Translation: CASSSSHGRETQYF.